This T cell receptor beta chain was obtained from a study of T-cell memory formation after mild COVID-19. Study in general: TCR clusters were mostly donor specific.

Study results and caveats: The study found contracting CD4+ clones mainly in CM and EM and contracting CD8+ clones in EMRA.

From the 5' RACE reads, TCRdb called clonotypes with MiXCR, one entry per CDR3 protein. The sample gives 350,000 to 400,000 distinct CDR3 sequences, over 13% of which show up once; roughly a fifth is in the top ten. J was trimmed by 4 bases and V by 4 bases; bases with no gene match: 6. The germline V gene encodes CDR1 MGHDK and CDR2 SYGVNS. CDR3 length: 14 amino acids. The sample holds a few counts of this clonotype. Its matching antigen is unknown. The sequence derives from a man aged 18 to 30 who had mild COVID-19 (a few samples of this study predate the infection). Cell type and time point are not known. The J gene is TRBJ2-5, the V gene TRBV25-1; 7 nucleotides line up with TRBD1. Sequencing was carried out using PBMCs or a T cell subset sorted from them (not recorded which). CDR3 sequence: CASSAHRGAETQYF. The CDR3, as DNA: TGTGCCAGCAGTGCCCACAGGGGCGCAGAGACCCAGTACTTC.